The clone carrying this TCR beta chain was counted a few times. Its antigen is not identified. 5'-RACE, quantitative and with molecular barcodes, yielded the TCR beta libraries. MiXCR, run by TCRdb on the 5' RACE reads, gives a single entry per CDR3 protein. Found here are some 840,000 distinct CDR3 sequences, roughly 10% of them singletons; the top ten hold more than 0.5%. This record comes from a study of CD8 T cells in ankylosing spondylitis. Study-level findings and limits: Peripheral blood samples showed relatively rare disease-linked clones, and these clones were CD8+. Reported data indicate significant enrichment of disease-linked clones within matched ankylosing spondylitis synovial fluid. Ankylosing spondylitis blood appeared to be characterized by a TCR beta motif of 7 to 9 highly homologous variants. Prior literature has documented some motif variants in synovial fluid and blood from reactive arthritis.

Per the germline V gene, CDR1 is LGHDT and CDR2 is YNNKEL (reference sequence). This CDR3 is built from 15 residues. V was clipped by 3 bases and J by 1 base, with 12 bases between them. The V call is TRBV3-1, the J call TRBJ2-5, with a possible D match to TRBD2 (5 bases). This receptor was identified in a male donor with ankylosing spondylitis. Sequences were obtained from blood, either unsorted or a sorted T cell fraction (not recorded which). The CDR3 nucleotides are TGTGCCAGCAGCCATAGTAGGACTCCCCAAGAGACCCAGTACTTC. Translation: CASSHSRTPQETQYF.